This T cell receptor beta chain emerged from a study of blood T cells in healthy people across ages. Isolation of PBMCs gave at least 7 million cells per sample. Study-level points and caveats: Researchers judged that diversity estimates from one million T cells fell short of true values.

As concerns this clonotype: Its antigen is undetermined.

A second PCR, run for roughly 7 to 11 cycles, used a sample-barcoded 5' primer plus a J-beta primer mix. MiXCR was run by TCRdb on the 5' RACE reads, yielding one entry per CDR3 protein. The sample lists over 1,200,000 distinct CDR3 sequences, 59% occurring once. CDR1 is SGHRS and CDR2 is YFSETQ in the germline V gene. V dropped 0 bases and J dropped 5 bases, with 9 bases sitting between them. The CDR3 contains 15 residues. Input material: blood. The chain joins TRBV5-1 to TRBJ1-6, with no clear D. The source is a man younger than 35 in good health. CDR3 residues: CASSLDSADNSPLHF. The CDR3 nucleotides read TGCGCCAGCAGCTTGGACAGTGCGGATAATTCACCCCTCCACTTT.